This T cell receptor (beta chain) was recovered during a study of neurological immune-mediated disorders. TCRdb ran MiXCR on the 5' RACE reads and lists one entry per CDR3 protein. This table has some 19,000 distinct CDR3 sequences, about 18% appearing once. The CDR3 is 15 amino acids. The V gene's germline CDR1 is SGHRS and CDR2 YFSETQ. Trimming removed 4 bases from V and 5 bases from J, with 15 bases in between. This chain connects TRBV5-1 to TRBJ2-2; D might be TRBD1 (5 bases). Sequencing input: CD8+ T cells from blood. The receptor's source is a woman aged 18-29 years with multiple sclerosis. The CDR3: CASSAAGMVTGELFF. CDR3 nucleotide sequence: TGCGCCAGCAGCGCGGCAGGGATGGTAACCGGGGAGCTGTTTTTT.